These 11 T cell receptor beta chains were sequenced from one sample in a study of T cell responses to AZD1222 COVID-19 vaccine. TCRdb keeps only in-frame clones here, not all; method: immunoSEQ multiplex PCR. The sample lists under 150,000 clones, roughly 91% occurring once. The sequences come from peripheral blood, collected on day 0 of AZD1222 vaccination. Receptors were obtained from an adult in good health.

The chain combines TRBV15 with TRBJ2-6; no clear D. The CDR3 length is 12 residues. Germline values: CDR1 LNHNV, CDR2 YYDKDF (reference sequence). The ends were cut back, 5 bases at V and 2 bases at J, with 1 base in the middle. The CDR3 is CATSPGANVLTF. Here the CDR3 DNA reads TGTGCCACCAGCCCTGGGGCCAACGTCCTGACTTTC.

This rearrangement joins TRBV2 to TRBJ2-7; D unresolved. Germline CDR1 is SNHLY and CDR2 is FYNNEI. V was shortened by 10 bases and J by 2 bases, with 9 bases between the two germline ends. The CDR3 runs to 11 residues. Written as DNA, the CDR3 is TGTGCCACGATGGGGACCTACGAGCAGTACTTC. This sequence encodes CATMGTYEQYF. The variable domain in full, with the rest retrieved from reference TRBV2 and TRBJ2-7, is EPEVTQTPSHQVTQMGQEVILRCVPISNHLYFYWYRQILGQKVEFLVSFYNNEISEKSEIFDDQFSVERPDGSNFTLKIRSTKLEDSAMYFCATMGTYEQYFGPGTRLTVT.

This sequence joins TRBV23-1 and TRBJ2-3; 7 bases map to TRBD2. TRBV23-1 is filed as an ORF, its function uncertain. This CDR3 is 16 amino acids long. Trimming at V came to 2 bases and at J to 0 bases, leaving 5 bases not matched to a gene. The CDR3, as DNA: TGCGCCAGCAGTCAACGGGACTATTCCAGCACAGATACGCAGTATTTT. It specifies CASSQRDYSSTDTQYF.

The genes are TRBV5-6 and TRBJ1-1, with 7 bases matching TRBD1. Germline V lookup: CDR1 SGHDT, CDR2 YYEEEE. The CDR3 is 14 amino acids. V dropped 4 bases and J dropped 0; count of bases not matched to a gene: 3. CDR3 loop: CASSRGQLNTEAFF. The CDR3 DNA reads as TGTGCCAGCAGCAGGGGACAGCTGAACACTGAAGCTTTCTTT.

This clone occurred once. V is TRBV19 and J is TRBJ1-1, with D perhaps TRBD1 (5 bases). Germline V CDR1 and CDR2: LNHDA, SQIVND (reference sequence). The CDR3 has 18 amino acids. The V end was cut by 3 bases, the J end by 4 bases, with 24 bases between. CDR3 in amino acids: CASSIGAGSLPGRTEAFF. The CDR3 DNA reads TGTGCCAGTAGTATTGGGGCAGGGAGCCTTCCAGGACGCACTGAAGCTTTCTTT.

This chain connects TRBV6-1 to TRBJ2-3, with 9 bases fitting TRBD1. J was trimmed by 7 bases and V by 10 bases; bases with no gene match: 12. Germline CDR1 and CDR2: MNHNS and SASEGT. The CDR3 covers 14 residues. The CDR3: CATHRDRAMNTQYF. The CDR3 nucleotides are TGTGCCACCCACCGGGACAGGGCCATGAATACGCAGTATTTT.

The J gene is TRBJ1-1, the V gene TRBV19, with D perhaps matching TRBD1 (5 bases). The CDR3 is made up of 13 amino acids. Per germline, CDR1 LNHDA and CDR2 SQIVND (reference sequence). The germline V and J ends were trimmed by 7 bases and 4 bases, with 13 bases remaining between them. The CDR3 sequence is CASTRRGITEAFF. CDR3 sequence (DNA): TGTGCCAGTACTAGGCGGGGGATCACTGAAGCTTTCTTT.

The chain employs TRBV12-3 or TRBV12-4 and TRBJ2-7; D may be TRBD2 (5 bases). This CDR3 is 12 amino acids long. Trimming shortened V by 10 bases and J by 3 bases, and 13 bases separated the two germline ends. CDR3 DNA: TGTGCCACCACTATTGAGGGCTACGAGCAGTACTTC. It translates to CATTIEGYEQYF.

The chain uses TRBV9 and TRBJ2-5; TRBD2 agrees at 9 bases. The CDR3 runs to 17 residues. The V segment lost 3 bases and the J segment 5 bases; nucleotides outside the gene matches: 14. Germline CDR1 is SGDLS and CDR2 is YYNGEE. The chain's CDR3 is CASSGERAGGIGETQYF. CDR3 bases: TGTGCCAGCAGCGGGGAAAGAGCGGGAGGTATAGGGGAGACCCAGTACTTC.

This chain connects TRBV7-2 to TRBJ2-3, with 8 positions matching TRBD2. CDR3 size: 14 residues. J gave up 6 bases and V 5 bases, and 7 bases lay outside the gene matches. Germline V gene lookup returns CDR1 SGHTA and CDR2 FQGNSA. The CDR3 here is CASSRGGRVDTQYF. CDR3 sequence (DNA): TGTGCCAGCAGCCGGGGGGGCAGGGTTGATACGCAGTATTTT.

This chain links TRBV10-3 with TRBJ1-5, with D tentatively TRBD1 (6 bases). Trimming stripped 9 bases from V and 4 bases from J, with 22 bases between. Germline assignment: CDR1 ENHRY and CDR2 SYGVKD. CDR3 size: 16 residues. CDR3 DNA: TGTGCCATAGGTAGTGCTCGAGGGGGTCGAAATCAGCCCCAGCATTTT. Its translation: CAIGSARGGRNQPQHF.